This T cell receptor (beta chain) was sequenced during a study of cytotoxic CD8 clonotypes in ibrutinib-treated CLL. The study, taken as a whole, reports: Among the clonotypes, public ones were uncommon and contracted or held stable on treatment.

In the case of this clone: Its antigen is undetermined.

This table comes from immunoSEQ multiplex PCR, and its TCRdb copy is limited to in-frame clones, with some not included. Here the sample spans approximately 100,000 clones, 55% to 75% being singletons. With 3 bases removed from V and 5 bases from J, the gap between germline ends came to 10 bases. Looked up from germline, CDR1 is LNHDA and CDR2 is SQIVND (reference sequence). The CDR3 loop spans 13 amino acids. The receptor's source is a human donor with chronic lymphocytic leukemia. The chain recombines TRBV19 with TRBJ1-2; D remains ambiguous. The sample was PBMCs, taken after 24 months of ibrutinib treatment. In DNA, the CDR3 is TGTGCCAGTAGTATCGCCGTGAATTATGGCTACACCTTC. Translation: CASSIAVNYGYTF.